This T cell receptor (beta chain) was captured in a study of CD8+CD57+ T cells in acquired aplastic anemia. On the study more broadly: The mean DNA yield obtained from sorted CD4+ and CD8+ cells came to approximately 3 ug. Whole-study results and caveats: Patients and healthy controls showed no significant CD8+ Simpson's diversity difference.

For sequencing, patients were chosen who had shown expansion of CD8+CD57+ cells by flow cytometry. The cohort consisted entirely of patients having severe acquired aplastic anemia. Each patient gave a blood sample that was collected before any therapy had been received. The TCR beta profiling, which covered VDJ combination and CDR3 sequence, was carried out using genomic DNA as the template. TCRdb re-analysed the reads in MiXCR, keeping a single row per CDR3 protein. The sample comprises fewer than 300,000 distinct CDR3 sequences, roughly 82% of which are singletons, and over 35% rests with the top ten. Comment on this clonotype: Its antigen is unidentified. This CDR3 fails to terminate in the conserved phenylalanine or tryptophan, so it likely reflects a read error. No DNA is shown, since the ends of the CDR3 on it are uncertain; the CDR3 is the one TCRdb lists.

From germline, CDR1 is SEHNR and CDR2 FQNEAQ (reference sequence). The CDR3 totals 13 residues, both ends included. The rearrangement joins TRBV7-9 to TRBJ2-3; the table's TRBD2 call for D was not verified on the DNA. The clonotype was recovered from a human donor with aplastic anemia. The sample taken for sequencing was sorted CD4+, CD8+, or CD8+CD57+ T cells (not recorded which) from PBMCs. The CDR3 is CASSLCGVSGRRP.